This TCR beta chain is drawn from a study of Ad26.COV2.S vaccination and SARS-CoV-2 variants. Noted treatment: 15 to 20 received Ad26.COV2.S at low or high dose, single or two shots; five or six received placebo; per-sample allocation not given. Collection of the samples took place on day 63 after the first injection of vaccine or placebo. CDR3 length equals 14 residues. Germline CDR1 is GTSNPN and CDR2 is SVGIG (reference sequence). The germline V and J ends were trimmed by 0 bases and 4 bases, with 10 bases remaining between them. Points on this clone: Its antigen is unknown.

TCRdb's table, derived via immunoSEQ multiplex PCR, lists solely in-frame clones and lacks some. The sample has approximately 420,000 clones, less than 90% seen once; the top ten hold roughly 3.5%. Study conclusions and caveats: Recipients given vaccine exceeded placebo recipients in spike-specific TCR breadth.

The chain has TRBV30 and TRBJ1-3, with D unclear. The sequence was obtained from a person between 18 and 65 years old who received the Ad26.COV2.S COVID-19 vaccine or a placebo. The input for sequencing was peripheral blood, taken in a trial of Ad26.COV2.S vaccine versus placebo. Here the CDR3 DNA reads TGTGCCTGGAGTGTGGAGGGTTCAGGAAACACCATATATTTT. Protein: CAWSVEGSGNTIYF.